This T cell receptor beta chain appears in the sequencing data of a study of cytomegalovirus exposure and HLA in healthy donors (dated by TCRdb to about 2017). Concerning the study at large: The approximately 710 repertoires of the first cohort and the 110 or so validation repertoires were produced on the same platform, according to a later analysis. A separate validation cohort of 100 to 150 different subjects was used in addition to the roughly 700-subject first cohort. High-throughput TCR immunosequencing, statistical association of individual TCRs with disease status, and machine learning were combined to predict cytomegalovirus infection status. The study aimed to test whether cataloging public T cell receptors could reveal signatures of past pathogen exposure. The paper as a whole reports these results and caveats: Across donors, most TCR sequences were observed very rarely, whereas some public TCRs were present in many individuals. A total of 150 or so TCR beta chains were listed by the study as associated with cytomegalovirus. According to the authors, the approach could potentially be generalized to other disease states and immunological phenotypes. Cytomegalovirus status was reported to be diagnosed by the classifier with high specificity and sensitivity in both the original and validation cohorts. In vitro tests confirmed that a few of the cytomegalovirus-associated TCR beta chains recognize cytomegalovirus antigens. All 120 repertoires were used to score co-occurrence in the validation cohort in a later analysis, because that analysis had no HLA typing for the cohort. Of the cluster scores, roughly 95% were above 0 in a later analysis, which found that TCRs clustered in the first cohort also tended to co-occur in the 110 or so validation repertoires.

A distance of 9 bases separates the germline ends of V and J, which lose 3 bases and 4 bases respectively. The CDR3 numbers 13 residues from cysteine through phenylalanine. The read is trimmed to its CDR3 DNA, 39 bases read in frame from base 1. CDR1 and CDR2, looked up from the germline V gene (reference sequence), are SEHNR and FQNEAQ. Libraries were constructed by the immunoSEQ multiplex PCR assay. In the source study's methods: A statistical classification framework was developed to diagnose cytomegalovirus status using the catalog of TCR beta chain sequences. TCRdb provides this immuneACCESS table in a form limited to in-frame rearrangements. Some clones are lacking; in checked studies, under half of them reflect an unresolved V gene, and why the rest are absent is not known. V and J calls plus clone size are reproduced from that table; the DNA served to infer D and trimming. In this sample the table shows more than 250,000 clones, around 90% of which occur a single time. 0.95% to 1.5% of the sample is in the top ten clones.

Donors formed part of the validation cohort, which comprised about 130 subjects and was distinct from the first cohort of 670 or so subjects. A word on this clone: Its antigen is not yet known. No much larger clonotype is one base removed from it; base qualities were not supplied.

The TCR was taken from a woman in her twenties or thirties in good health and CMV-seropositive. Material for sequencing was PBMCs. The chain uses TRBV7-9 and TRBJ1-1; the D gene cannot be named for sure. DNA sequence: TGTGCCAGCAGCTTCGGGGATTTCACTGAAGCTTTCTTT. This yields the protein CASSFGDFTEAFF. With the portions outside the CDR3 filled from the reference TRBV7-9 and TRBJ1-1 genes, the complete variable region becomes DTGVSQNPRHKITKRGQNVTFRCDPISEHNRLYWYRQTLGQGPEFLTYFQNEAQLEKSRLLSDRFSAERPKGSFSTLEIQRTEQGDSAMYLCASSFGDFTEAFFGQGTRLTVV.